This T cell receptor (beta chain) was identified during a study of blood T cell repertoires in COVID-19. About the study: Collection of acute and convalescent COVID-19 samples took place in the United States, Italy and Spain.

In the original workflow: Reference gene primer amplification in the assay estimated nucleated cell counts. Here immunoSEQ multiplex PCR was the method, and the copy in TCRdb shows in-frame clones only, minus some. V and J calls and clone size come straight from that table; D and trimming were deduced from the DNA. Here the sample spans around 100,000 clones, almost 80% being singletons. The germline V gene encodes CDR1 PRHDT and CDR2 FYEKMQ (reference sequence). Trimming took off 0 bases at V and 0 bases at J, with 11 bases between the two ends. The CDR3 is made up of 16 amino acids. The sequence came from a woman in her 70s with acute or convalescent COVID-19. The sample consisted of peripheral blood. The gene calls are TRBV13 and TRBJ1-1; D is ambiguous. The CDR3 DNA sequence: TGTGCCAGCAGCTTAGGGGGAGGCATATTGAACACTGAAGCTTTCTTT. Amino acid sequence: CASSLGGGILNTEAFF.